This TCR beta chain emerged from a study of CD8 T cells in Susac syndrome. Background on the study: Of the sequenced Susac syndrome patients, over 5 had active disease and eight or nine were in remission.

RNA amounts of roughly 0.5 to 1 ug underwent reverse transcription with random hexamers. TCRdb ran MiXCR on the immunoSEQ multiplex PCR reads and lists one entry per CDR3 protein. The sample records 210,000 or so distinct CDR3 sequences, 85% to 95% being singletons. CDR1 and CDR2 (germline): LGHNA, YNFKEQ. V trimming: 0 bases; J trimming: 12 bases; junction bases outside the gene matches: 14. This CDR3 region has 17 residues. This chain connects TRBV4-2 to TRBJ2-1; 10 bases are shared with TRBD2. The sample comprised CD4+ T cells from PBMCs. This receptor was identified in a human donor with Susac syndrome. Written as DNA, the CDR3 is TGTGCCAGCAGCCAAGATAGTTTCGCTAGCGGGGGAGCTGGGCAGTTCTTC. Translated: CASSQDSFASGGAGQFF.